This T cell receptor (beta chain) was sequenced for a study of blood T cell repertoires in COVID-19. Study context: Samples came from the United States, Italy and Spain, spanning acute and convalescent COVID-19. The analysed material was cDNA or gDNA that came from T cells, B-cell-depleted T cells, or PBMCs.

After removal of 1 base from V and 4 bases from J, the junction contained 15 bases not matched to a gene. The CDR3 length is 20 residues. The germline V gene encodes CDR1 SGHVS and CDR2 FNYEAQ. Some clones are missing from TCRdb's copy, which holds only in-frame ones; the method was immunoSEQ multiplex PCR. The sample has roughly 300,000 clones, around 85% seen once; the top ten hold about 4.2%. Recruits, aged roughly 18 to 100 years, lived in 25 or so US areas. Clinical history as reported by participants underpinned cohort assignment. This TCR derives from a woman aged 35 to 49 with acute COVID-19. This chain uses TRBV7-6 with TRBJ2-2, with TRBD2 matching 10 bases. The sequenced sample was PBMCs or T cells enriched from blood (not recorded which). CDR3 coding DNA: TGTGCCAGCAGCTTAGTGCTAGCGGGGGACCTACCTCGTTTCACCGGGGAGCTGTTTTTT. Its protein product is CASSLVLAGDLPRFTGELFF.